Following are 26 T cell receptor beta chains from one sample sequenced in a study of cytomegalovirus exposure and HLA in healthy donors. The PCR employed 60 Vbeta primers together with 13 Jbeta primers. The table came from immunoSEQ multiplex PCR; TCRdb's copy has only in-frame clones and leaves some out. The listing contains about 110,000 clones. Material: PBMCs. These receptors all stem from a man in his forties in good health and CMV-seropositive.

The CDR3, as DNA: TGTGCCAGCAGCCAGCGGACAGGGAATTACTCTGGGGCCAACGTCCTGACTTTC. It yields the protein CASSQRTGNYSGANVLTF. The V gene is TRBV7-9, the J gene TRBJ2-6; 8 positions agree with TRBD1. Looked up from germline, CDR1 is SEHNR and CDR2 is FQNEAQ (reference sequence). The CDR3 is 18 amino acids. V shed 5 bases and J 0 bases; nucleotides not matched to a gene: 9. Complete variable domain (other parts from reference TRBV7-9 and TRBJ2-6): DTGVSQNPRHKITKRGQNVTFRCDPISEHNRLYWYRQTLGQGPEFLTYFQNEAQLEKSRLLSDRFSAERPKGSFSTLEIQRTEQGDSAMYLCASSQRTGNYSGANVLTFGAGSRLTVL.

The V gene is TRBV5-6, the J gene TRBJ2-5; D is possibly TRBD2 (5 bases). The germline V gene has CDR1 SGHDT and CDR2 YYEEEE. Trimming took off 1 base at V and 4 bases at J, with 11 bases between the two ends. The CDR3 is made up of 14 amino acids. The CDR3 spells CASSLILAGETQYF. As DNA, the CDR3 is TGTGCCAGCAGCTTGATCCTAGCCGGAGAGACCCAGTACTTC.

The rearrangement links TRBV27 to TRBJ2-1; the D is unclear. CDR3 length equals 13 residues. Germline loops: CDR1 MNHEY, CDR2 SMNVEV (reference sequence). The V and J ends lost 5 bases and 0 bases respectively, with 5 bases between them. DNA for the CDR3: TGTGCCAGCAGTATCGGCTCCTACAATGAGCAGTTCTTC. The encoded protein is CASSIGSYNEQFF.

V gene TRBV7-3 combines with J gene TRBJ2-5; D call uncertain. Looked up from germline, CDR1 is SGHTA and CDR2 is FQGTGA. The CDR3 is 14 residues long. The ends were cut back, 5 bases at V and 1 base at J, with 11 bases in the middle. CDR3 sequence (DNA): TGTGCCAGCAGCCCGACTTCGTTCCAAGAGACCCAGTACTTC. Translated, it gives CASSPTSFQETQYF.

V is TRBV7-9 and J is TRBJ2-1, with D maybe TRBD2 (5 bases). Germline assignment: CDR1 SEHNR and CDR2 FQNEAQ (reference sequence). This CDR3 has 12 amino acids. V was trimmed by 5 bases and J by 10 bases, leaving 12 bases between them. The CDR3 nucleotides read TGTGCCAGCAGCACACCTGGACTGGAGCAGTTCTTC. Its translation is CASSTPGLEQFF.

The CDR3 here is CSVATGGLYEQYF. CDR3 nucleotides: TGCAGCGTTGCGACAGGGGGCCTCTACGAGCAGTACTTC. The rearrangement joins TRBV29-1 to TRBJ2-7; 10 nucleotides align to TRBD1. The CDR3 has 13 amino acids. The junction had 3 bases not matched to a gene; V was cut back by 4 bases and J by 3 bases. Germline V gene data show CDR1 as SQVTM and CDR2 as ANQGSEA.

The J gene is TRBJ1-1, the V gene TRBV7-2; 7 nucleotides line up with TRBD1. The germline gives CDR1 SGHTA, CDR2 FQGNSA. The CDR3 runs 14 residues. Germline trimming cut 5 bases from V and 6 bases from J; bases unmatched to any gene: 9. As DNA, the CDR3 is TGTGCCAGCAGCGTGGGACAGACTTACTCTGAAGCTTTCTTT. This encodes CASSVGQTYSEAFF.

V is TRBV30 and J is TRBJ1-4; 11 nucleotides agree with TRBD1. The V gene end was trimmed by 4 bases and the J gene end by 8 bases; junction bases not matched to a gene: 6. The V gene's germline CDR1 is GTSNPN and CDR2 SVGIG (reference sequence). This CDR3 has 14 residues. CDR3 region: CAWTSWTGGEKLFF. The CDR3 DNA is TGTGCCTGGACCAGCTGGACAGGGGGCGAAAAACTGTTTTTT. The full variable domain, in which reference TRBV30 and TRBJ1-4 provide the parts outside the CDR3, is SQTIHQWPATLVQPVGSPLSLECTVEGTSNPNLYWYRQAAGRGLQLLFYSVGIGQISSEVPQNLSASRPQDRQFILSSKKLLLSDSGFYLCAWTSWTGGEKLFFGSGTQLSVL.

The CDR3 loop reads CASSELRSYNEQFF. In DNA, the CDR3 is TGTGCCAGCAGTGAATTGAGGTCCTACAATGAGCAGTTCTTC. The chain couples TRBV6-1 to TRBJ2-1; no firm D call. The germline V and J ends were trimmed by 2 bases and 1 base, with 6 bases remaining between them. The CDR3 has 14 residues. The germline V gene has CDR1 MNHNS and CDR2 SASEGT.

This chain uses TRBV5-1 with TRBJ2-3, with D possibly matching TRBD1 (5 bases). V lost 1 base, J lost 5 bases, and 11 bases lay in between. Germline assignment: CDR1 SGHRS and CDR2 YFSETQ. This CDR3 region has 14 residues. This CDR3 reads CASSLQGDEDTQYF. The DNA of the CDR3 is TGCGCCAGCAGCTTGCAGGGTGATGAAGATACGCAGTATTTT.

The CDR3 reads CASSIVTGGSYEQYF. For the CDR3, the DNA is TGTGCCAGTAGTATAGTGACAGGGGGATCCTACGAGCAGTACTTC. The rearrangement uses TRBV19 and TRBJ2-7; TRBD1 matches at 9 bases. The CDR3 runs to 15 residues. V was clipped by 1 base and J by 1 base; unmatched bases: 2. Per germline, CDR1 LNHDA and CDR2 SQIVND (reference sequence).

The CDR3 DNA reads TGTGCCAGCAGCCTTACCATGGGGAGCGATACGCAGTATTTT. It yields the protein CASSLTMGSDTQYF. This chain connects TRBV25-1 to TRBJ2-3; D may be TRBD2 (5 bases). V shed 6 bases and J shed 6 bases, with 16 bases lying between them. The length of the CDR3 is 14 residues. Looked up from germline, CDR1 is MGHDK and CDR2 is SYGVNS.

The chain couples TRBV27 to TRBJ2-1; a weak D match, TRBD2 (6 bases). V dropped 2 bases and J dropped 0 bases, with 8 bases sitting between them. This CDR3 has 15 amino acids. CDR1 and CDR2 from the germline V gene are MNHEY and SMNVEV (reference sequence). The CDR3 reads CASSLAGYSYNEQFF. CDR3 nucleotide sequence: TGTGCCAGCAGTTTAGCGGGATACTCCTACAATGAGCAGTTCTTC.

The rearrangement uses TRBV6-1 and TRBJ2-2; D is unresolved. Deletions cut 5 bases from V and 2 bases from J, with 12 bases between. CDR1 and CDR2 from the germline V gene are MNHNS and SASEGT. The CDR3 loop spans 15 amino acids. CDR3 in DNA: TGTGCCAGCAGTCTGGAACAGTTCAACACCGGGGAGCTGTTTTTT. Translated, it gives CASSLEQFNTGELFF.

In DNA form, the CDR3 reads TGTGCCAGCAGACCCACAGCTAACTATGGCTACACCTTC. Protein product: CASRPTANYGYTF. This sequence joins TRBV27 and TRBJ1-2; the D is unclear. Germline V gene sequence: CDR1 MNHEY, CDR2 SMNVEV (reference sequence). The germline V and J ends were trimmed by 6 bases and 0 bases, with 8 bases remaining between them. The CDR3 extends over 13 amino acids.

The rearrangement joins TRBV7-6 to TRBJ2-1; D call uncertain. Germline CDR1 reads SGHVS; CDR2 reads FNYEAQ. Trimming pared 1 base from V and 9 bases from J, leaving 13 bases between. This CDR3 has 14 residues. CDR3 in DNA: TGTGCCAGCAGCTTAGATGGTCCGGAGCGTGAGCAGTTCTTC. Protein sequence: CASSLDGPEREQFF.

This sequence joins TRBV27 and TRBJ2-4, with D possibly being TRBD2 (7 bases). V lost 0 bases and J 7 bases, leaving 16 bases between the germline ends. The length of the CDR3 is 16 residues. CDR1 MNHEY and CDR2 SMNVEV come from the germline V gene (reference sequence). Here the CDR3 DNA reads TGTGCCAGCAGTTTATCCCTCGGGGGGCCTTCGAACATTCAGTACTTC. Protein product: CASSLSLGGPSNIQYF.

The V gene is TRBV21-1, the J gene TRBJ2-2; the table's D call, TRBD1, has no DNA check behind it. TRBV21-1 is a documented pseudogene. CDR3 length: 16 amino acids. This chain's CDR3 is CASSRGTGANTGELFF. As DNA, the CDR3 is TGTGCCAGCAGCAGAGGGACAGGGGCGAACACCGGGGAGCTGTTTTTT.

This chain uses TRBV10-1 with TRBJ2-5; D gene unclear. The CDR3 is 13 residues long. Germline CDR1 is WNHNN and CDR2 is SYGVQD (reference sequence). Trimming pared 0 bases from V and 11 bases from J, leaving 13 bases between. CDR3 sequence reads: CASSESSTIEQYF. CDR3 in DNA: TGCGCCAGCAGTGAGTCGAGCACTATAGAGCAGTACTTC.

V and J are TRBV11-3 and TRBJ1-2, with D tentatively TRBD1 (5 bases). V gave up 3 bases and J gave up 8 bases, with 19 bases separating them. The V gene's germline CDR1 is SGHNT and CDR2 YENEEA. The CDR3 totals 15 residues. CDR3 in DNA: TGTGCCAGCAGCTTCGTCAGGGTTTGGGTTGGAGGCTACACCTTC. Translation: CASSFVRVWVGGYTF.

This rearrangement joins TRBV21-1 to TRBJ1-1. TRBV21-1 is reported as a pseudogene. This CDR3 contains 15 residues. The CDR3 loop is CASSKGRGLNTEAFF. Here the CDR3 DNA reads TGTGCCAGCAGCAAAGGGCGGGGTCTGAACACTGAAGCTTTCTTT.

This chain joins TRBV4-3 and TRBJ2-7; 8 bases map to TRBD1. The CDR3 loop spans 15 amino acids. Germline loops: CDR1 LGHNA, CDR2 YSLEER. Trimming at V came to 7 bases and at J to 5 bases, leaving 13 bases not matched to a gene. CDR3 nucleotide sequence: TGCGCCAGCATCATACCCGGGACAGGTTGGCACGAGCAGTACTTC. It is translated as CASIIPGTGWHEQYF.

This chain joins TRBV11-2 and TRBJ2-7, with 7 bases lining up with TRBD1. Germline CDR1 and CDR2: SGHAT and FQNNGV. The CDR3 covers 18 residues. J lost 0 bases, V lost 0 bases, and 11 bases had no gene match. CDR3 in amino acids: CASSLDGIPRDSSYEQYF. The CDR3 region has the DNA TGTGCCAGCAGCTTAGATGGGATTCCAAGGGACAGCTCCTACGAGCAGTACTTC.

This chain joins TRBV5-5 and TRBJ1-1, with D tentatively TRBD1 (5 bases). Trimming took off 1 base at V and 7 bases at J, with 11 bases between the two ends. Germline V gene sequence: CDR1 SGHKS, CDR2 YYEKEE (reference sequence). CDR3 length equals 13 residues. The CDR3 region is CASSLQPGLEAFF. The DNA of the CDR3 is TGTGCCAGCAGCTTGCAGCCAGGGCTTGAAGCTTTCTTT.

CDR3 amino acids: CASSRLTSGTGDTQYF. DNA for the CDR3: TGTGCCAGCAGCCGTTTAACTAGCGGGACGGGAGATACGCAGTATTTT. The rearrangement links TRBV7-9 to TRBJ2-3; 10 bases match TRBD2. The V and J ends lost 5 bases and 5 bases, in that order; junction bases with no gene match: 10. This CDR3 is 16 amino acids long. Looked up from germline, CDR1 is SEHNR and CDR2 is FQNEAQ (reference sequence).

V gene TRBV30 combines with J gene TRBJ2-7; 10 bases match TRBD1. The germline V gene has CDR1 GTSNPN and CDR2 SVGIG (reference sequence). The junction had 6 bases not matched to a gene; V was cut back by 2 bases and J by 2 bases. There are 15 residues in the CDR3. DNA for the CDR3: TGTGCCTGGAGTCGCGGGACAGGGGCGGCCTACGAGCAGTACTTC. The encoded protein is CAWSRGTGAAYEQYF.